A single sample gave rise to the 10 T cell receptor beta chains below, sequenced in a study of identical twins (dated by TCRdb to between 2015 and 2016). The protocol used for the library was 5' RACE. The listed sequencing device is Illumina HiSeq 2000. Using fastp at Q25 and MiXCR, TCRdb reprocessed the public reads and kept productive beta chains. Identical CDR3 protein sequences are pooled into one entry, listed with their most common genes and DNA. Within this sample are around 690,000 distinct CDR3 sequences, with 21% of them counted one time only. Together, the top ten hold over 4% of the sample. This same sample was also taken into another study, of T cells expressing NK-cell markers.

Sequencing was done on a sample of PBMCs. Source of these receptors: a woman younger than 30 in good health.

This clonotype appeared a few times. The J gene is TRBJ1-6, the V gene TRBV5-1; D is undetermined. V lost 0 bases, J lost 5 bases, and 6 bases lay in between. The CDR3 length is 14 residues. From germline, CDR1 is SGHRS and CDR2 YFSETQ. This chain's CDR3 is CASSLEVNNSPLHF. The CDR3 region has the DNA TGCGCCAGCAGCTTGGAGGTGAATAATTCACCCCTCCACTTT.

The chain uses TRBV7-2 and TRBJ2-5, with D maybe TRBD2 (6 bases). V lost 4 bases and J 4 bases, leaving 10 bases between the germline ends. Germline CDR1 reads SGHTA; CDR2 reads FQGNSA. The CDR3 consists of 13 residues. CDR3 amino acids: CASSSILAETQYF. The CDR3 region has the DNA TGTGCCAGCAGCTCGATACTAGCAGAGACCCAGTACTTC. Full variable domain (rest looked up from reference TRBV7-2 and TRBJ2-5): GAGVSQSPSNKVTEKGKDVELRCDPISGHTALYWYRQSLGQGLEFLIYFQGNSAPDKSGLPSDRFSAERTGGSVSTLTIQRTQQEDSAVYLCASSSILAETQYFGPGTRLLVL.

This clonotype has only a few counts. V and J are TRBV7-3 and TRBJ2-3; D is uncertain. This CDR3 is 16 amino acids long. Trimming stripped 1 base from V and 4 bases from J, with 15 bases between. From germline, CDR1 is SGHTA and CDR2 FQGTGA. Here the CDR3 DNA reads TGTGCCAGCAGCTTAATCCCACACGAGCCCCCAGATACGCAGTATTTT. It translates to CASSLIPHEPPDTQYF.

V gene TRBV7-9 combines with J gene TRBJ2-7; the D gene is possibly TRBD2 (6 bases). Trimming stripped 4 bases from V and 3 bases from J, with 16 bases between. The CDR3 covers 15 residues. The V gene's germline CDR1 is SEHNR and CDR2 FQNEAQ (reference sequence). For the CDR3, the DNA is TGTGCCAGCAGCTCTAAGGAGGGAATCGTCTACGAGCAGTACTTC. Protein sequence: CASSSKEGIVYEQYF.

The chain joins TRBV29-1 to TRBJ2-1, with D possibly matching TRBD2 (5 bases). V was shortened by 8 bases and J by 8 bases, with 16 bases between the two germline ends. This CDR3 is built from 12 residues. CDR1 and CDR2 from the germline V gene are SQVTM and ANQGSEA. The CDR3 DNA sequence: TGCAGCCCCCGTTTTGCGGGCGATGAGCAGTTCTTC. Amino acid sequence: CSPRFAGDEQFF.

This clonotype was detected a few times. This CDR3 is CSARGEETQYF. CDR3 nucleotide sequence: TGCAGTGCCCGGGGGGAGGAGACCCAGTACTTC. The chain uses TRBV20-1 and TRBJ2-5, with TRBD2 matching 7 bases. CDR1 and CDR2 from the germline V gene are DFQATT and SNEGSKA (reference sequence). Trimming took 6 bases from V and 5 from J; bases not matched to a gene: 3. This CDR3 spans 11 amino acids.

The genes are TRBV10-3 and TRBJ2-2; the D gene is possibly TRBD2 (6 bases). Looked up from germline, CDR1 is ENHRY and CDR2 is SYGVKD. V lost 0 bases and J 0 bases, leaving 11 bases between the germline ends. This CDR3 spans 17 amino acids. The CDR3 bases are TGTGCCATCAGTGAGTCGGAGGTAGCGGCGAACACCGGGGAGCTGTTTTTT. The encoded protein is CAISESEVAANTGELFF.

The chain is built from TRBV5-1 and TRBJ1-1, with D possibly being TRBD1 (6 bases). This CDR3 is built from 14 residues. From germline, CDR1 is SGHRS and CDR2 YFSETQ. V gave up 7 bases and J gave up 0 bases, with 13 bases separating them. In DNA, the CDR3 is TGCGCCAGCGAATTGGGACATCTGAACACTGAAGCTTTCTTT. As protein: CASELGHLNTEAFF.

The chain combines TRBV20-1 with TRBJ2-3; a possible D gene is TRBD2 (5 bases). CDR3 length equals 12 residues. V lost 7 bases, J lost 2 bases, and 10 bases lay in between. Germline lookup yields CDR1 DFQATT and CDR2 SNEGSKA (reference sequence). This CDR3 is CSGGPFTDTQYF. CDR3 sequence (DNA): TGCAGTGGAGGGCCTTTCACAGATACGCAGTATTTT.

The chain has TRBV6-1 and TRBJ2-1; 8 nucleotides match TRBD1. Losses at the gene ends were 8 bases for V and 2 bases for J; bases not matched to a gene: 5. CDR1 is MNHNS and CDR2 is SASEGT in the germline V gene. CDR3 size: 14 residues. CDR3 residues: CASRGQGTYNEQFF. Here the CDR3 DNA reads TGTGCCAGCCGAGGACAGGGCACCTACAATGAGCAGTTCTTC.